This is a list of T cell receptor beta chains from one sample in a study of radiotherapy plus CTLA-4 blockade in lung cancer. Some clones are missing from TCRdb's copy, which holds only in-frame ones; the method was immunoSEQ multiplex PCR. The sample records 80,000 to 100,000 clones, 60% to 75% being singletons. Sequenced here: peripheral blood, sampled from a patient treated with radiotherapy plus ipilimumab. These receptors came from a human donor with non-small cell lung cancer who had a partial response to radiotherapy plus ipilimumab. Some clones in this sample may be carry-over from other donors' samples. The CDR3 runs from the conserved cysteine through the conserved F or W. Where a row states a size, it is once, few, many or the class of an expanded clone; other rows omit it.

CDR3 protein,J gene,V gene,clone size
CASSLVGTSVYNEQFF,TRBJ2-1,TRBV7-2,-
CASSLTGGEGSNQPQHF,TRBJ1-5,TRBV10-2,medium-sized
CASLSPSGNTIYF,TRBJ1-3,TRBV28,-
CASSSGQGGNTGELFF,TRBJ2-2,TRBV2,few
CASSFAGTAYEQYF,TRBJ2-7,TRBV7-2,-
CASSSDIENTRRAKNIQYF,TRBJ2-4,TRBV5-5,-
CASSLDPGGTGFYNEQFF,TRBJ2-1,TRBV5-1,-
CASSSQMTQGTEAFF,TRBJ1-1,TRBV11-3,-
CASSRPGQGMETQYF,TRBJ2-5,TRBV19,-
CASSIAAGGPYEQYF,TRBJ2-7,TRBV19,-
CASSLAGSEQYF,TRBJ2-7,TRBV7-9,-
CASSAGFHRSYEQYF,TRBJ2-7,TRBV5-6,-